This is a list of T cell receptor beta chains from one sample in a study of control samples from healthy donors and cancer patients. Profiled with immunoSEQ multiplex PCR; TCRdb holds only in-frame clones, not every one. The sample lists 200,000 or so clones; about nine tenths were seen once. Sequenced material: blood. Every receptor here comes from a man aged 30-40 years in good health. Both conserved end residues are part of each CDR3. Each record gives: D gene, V gene, J gene, clone size, CDR3 protein, CDR3 DNA. A D gene is named only where the DNA matches it firmly. Size is omitted from some rows. Given values are once, few, many or a class for expanded clones.

d_gene: TRBD1; v_gene: TRBV11-2; j_gene: TRBJ2-3; abundance: -; CDR3aa: CASSLEISDRGRVGTQYF; CDR3nt: TGTGCCAGCAGCTTAGAGATCTCCGACAGGGGGCGGGTGGGTACGCAGTATTTT
d_gene: -; v_gene: TRBV4-2; j_gene: TRBJ2-7; abundance: -; CDR3aa: CAIPPALYEQYF; CDR3nt: TGTGCCATCCCACCGGCCCTCTACGAGCAGTACTTC
d_gene: -; v_gene: TRBV5-6; j_gene: TRBJ1-2; abundance: -; CDR3aa: CASSSGTGRINYGYTF; CDR3nt: TGTGCCAGCAGCTCGGGAACAGGAAGGATTAACTATGGCTACACCTTC
d_gene: -; v_gene: TRBV3-1/TRBV3-2; j_gene: TRBJ1-5; abundance: -; CDR3aa: CASSHPGNQPQHF; CDR3nt: TGTGCCAGCAGCCACCCCGGCAATCAACCCCAGCATTTT
d_gene: -; v_gene: TRBV25-1; j_gene: TRBJ2-3; abundance: -; CDR3aa: CASSDGGRWPSTDTQYF; CDR3nt: TGTGCCAGCAGTGACGGCGGGCGGTGGCCTAGCACAGATACGCAGTATTTT
d_gene: TRBD1; v_gene: TRBV5-1; j_gene: TRBJ1-1; abundance: -; CDR3aa: CASSFSQQGRTEAFF; CDR3nt: TGCGCCAGCAGCTTTAGTCAACAGGGGCGCACTGAAGCTTTCTTT
d_gene: TRBD2; v_gene: TRBV5-1; j_gene: TRBJ2-3; abundance: -; CDR3aa: CASSLEASGVWVISSRADTQYF; CDR3nt: TGCGCCAGCAGCTTGGAGGCTAGCGGGGTTTGGGTGATTTCCTCACGTGCAGATACGCAGTATTTT
d_gene: -; v_gene: TRBV19; j_gene: TRBJ2-1; abundance: -; CDR3aa: CASSSPAVVYNEQFF; CDR3nt: TGTGCCAGTAGTTCCCCCGCCGTGGTCTACAATGAGCAGTTCTTC
d_gene: TRBD2; v_gene: TRBV5-1; j_gene: TRBJ2-2; abundance: once; CDR3aa: CASSLGGGPPRELFF; CDR3nt: TGCGCCAGCAGCTTGGGCGGGGGGCCACCCCGGGAGCTGTTTTTT
d_gene: TRBD1; v_gene: TRBV7-9; j_gene: TRBJ1-1; abundance: -; CDR3aa: CASSLGTGLSTEAFF; CDR3nt: TGTGCCAGCAGCTTAGGGACAGGGCTTAGCACTGAAGCTTTCTTT
d_gene: -; v_gene: TRBV7-8; j_gene: TRBJ1-5; abundance: -; CDR3aa: CASSLSGYSNQPQHF; CDR3nt: TGTGCCAGCAGCTTAAGCGGATATAGCAATCAGCCCCAGCATTTT
d_gene: -; v_gene: TRBV7-9; j_gene: TRBJ1-2; abundance: -; CDR3aa: CASRSASHYGYTF; CDR3nt: TGTGCCAGCAGGAGCGCAAGCCACTATGGCTACACCTTC
d_gene: TRBD1; v_gene: TRBV19; j_gene: TRBJ1-2; abundance: once; CDR3aa: CASSRQDRNLYTF; CDR3nt: TGTGCCAGTAGTAGGCAGGACAGGAACCTCTACACCTTC
d_gene: -; v_gene: TRBV6-5; j_gene: TRBJ1-6; abundance: -; CDR3aa: CASSRDRNNSPLHF; CDR3nt: TGTGCCAGCAGCCGCGACAGGAATAATTCACCCCTCCACTTT
d_gene: -; v_gene: TRBV4-1; j_gene: TRBJ2-1; abundance: -; CDR3aa: CASSPGEDPLGVAGTEQFF; CDR3nt: TGCGCCAGCAGCCCAGGGGAGGACCCTCTAGGTGTGGCAGGGACTGAGCAGTTCTTC
d_gene: -; v_gene: TRBV24-1; j_gene: TRBJ1-4; abundance: -; CDR3aa: CATSSGPNEKLFF; CDR3nt: TGTGCCACCAGCTCTGGTCCTAATGAAAAACTGTTTTTT
d_gene: -; v_gene: TRBV7-2; j_gene: TRBJ1-2; abundance: -; CDR3aa: CASSLRRGSNYGYTF; CDR3nt: TGTGCCAGCAGCTTACGCCGGGGCTCTAACTATGGCTACACCTTC
d_gene: -; v_gene: TRBV13; j_gene: TRBJ2-7; abundance: -; CDR3aa: CASSPNREGDYEQYF; CDR3nt: TGTGCCAGCAGCCCGAACAGGGAAGGAGACTACGAGCAGTACTTC
d_gene: -; v_gene: TRBV6-5; j_gene: TRBJ1-3; abundance: -; CDR3aa: CASSPGKALRNTIYF; CDR3nt: TGTGCCAGCAGTCCCGGGAAGGCCTTGAGAAACACCATATATTTT
d_gene: -; v_gene: TRBV6-4; j_gene: TRBJ2-1; abundance: -; CDR3aa: CASSVSPTNNEQFF; CDR3nt: TGTGCCAGCAGTGTGTCCCCAACAAACAATGAGCAGTTCTTC
d_gene: TRBD1; v_gene: TRBV7-8; j_gene: TRBJ1-1; abundance: -; CDR3aa: CASSTGTGGLEAFF; CDR3nt: TGTGCCAGCAGCACCGGGACAGGGGGATTGGAAGCTTTCTTT
d_gene: -; v_gene: TRBV5-1; j_gene: TRBJ1-4; abundance: -; CDR3aa: CASSSSGDSSGKLFF; CDR3nt: TGCGCCAGCAGCTCCTCCGGGGATTCTAGTGGAAAACTGTTTTTT
d_gene: TRBD2; v_gene: TRBV7-9; j_gene: TRBJ2-2; abundance: -; CDR3aa: CASSQGLAKNTGELFF; CDR3nt: TGTGCCAGCAGCCAAGGACTAGCCAAGAACACCGGGGAGCTGTTTTTT
d_gene: TRBD1; v_gene: TRBV4-1; j_gene: TRBJ2-5; abundance: -; CDR3aa: CASSYTGVQETQYF; CDR3nt: TGCGCCAGCAGCTATACAGGGGTGCAAGAGACCCAGTACTTC
d_gene: TRBD1; v_gene: TRBV5-1; j_gene: TRBJ1-2; abundance: -; CDR3aa: CASSLAVTGRHGYTF; CDR3nt: TGCGCCAGCAGCTTGGCCGTGACAGGGAGACATGGCTACACCTTC
d_gene: -; v_gene: TRBV3-1/TRBV3-2; j_gene: TRBJ1-1; abundance: -; CDR3aa: CASSPSDRLNTEAFF; CDR3nt: TGTGCCAGCAGCCCTTCGGATAGATTGAACACTGAAGCTTTCTTT